A selection of T cell receptor beta chains follows, all from one sample in a study of CD4+ T cells in melanoma. TCRdb's copy holds only in-frame clones and misses some; the assay was immunoSEQ multiplex PCR. Of roughly 120,000 clones listed, about nine tenths are singletons. Sequencing was carried out using peripheral blood. The receptors were sampled from a human donor with melanoma. Each CDR3 is given with its conserved first and last residue. Each record gives: D gene, V gene, J gene, CDR3 DNA, CDR3 protein. A D gene is named only where the DNA matches it firmly.

D gene: TRBD1
V gene: TRBV28
J gene: TRBJ1-2
CDR3 DNA: TGTGCCAGCAGTAGACAGGGGGCGCGCCTTAACTATGGCTACACCTTC
CDR3 protein: CASSRQGARLNYGYTF

D gene: .
V gene: TRBV9
J gene: TRBJ2-3
CDR3 DNA: TGTGCCAGCAGCGTAGAGGAGAGCTCTAGCACAGATACGCAGTATTTT
CDR3 protein: CASSVEESSSTDTQYF

D gene: .
V gene: TRBV19
J gene: TRBJ2-7
CDR3 DNA: TGTGCCAGTAGTATCGCCGGGACGAGGGAATACGAGCAGTACTTC
CDR3 protein: CASSIAGTREYEQYF

D gene: .
V gene: TRBV28
J gene: TRBJ1-1
CDR3 DNA: TGTGCCAGCAGTCCCCACAGGGCCCAAATGAACACTGAAGCTTTCTTT
CDR3 protein: CASSPHRAQMNTEAFF

D gene: TRBD2
V gene: TRBV4-2
J gene: TRBJ2-7
CDR3 DNA: TGTGCCAGCAGCCAAGAGGGAGGGCCCCCTTACGAGCAGTACTTC
CDR3 protein: CASSQEGGPPYEQYF

D gene: TRBD2
V gene: TRBV9
J gene: TRBJ2-1
CDR3 DNA: TGTGCCAGCAGCAAAGGACTAGCGAGCCAATTCTCCTACAATGAGCAGTTCTTC
CDR3 protein: CASSKGLASQFSYNEQFF

D gene: TRBD1
V gene: TRBV6-4
J gene: TRBJ1-4
CDR3 DNA: TGTGCCATACAGGGGCGGGGGGATGAAAAACTGTTTTTT
CDR3 protein: CAIQGRGDEKLFF

D gene: TRBD2
V gene: TRBV7-2
J gene: TRBJ2-3
CDR3 DNA: TGTGCCAGCAGCTCCGGACTAGCGGGTCCCACAGATACGCAGTATTTT
CDR3 protein: CASSSGLAGPTDTQYF

D gene: TRBD1
V gene: TRBV28
J gene: TRBJ2-7
CDR3 DNA: TGTGCCAGCAGCTACACGGGACAGGGGGACTACGAGCAGTACTTC
CDR3 protein: CASSYTGQGDYEQYF

D gene: .
V gene: TRBV7-8
J gene: TRBJ1-1
CDR3 DNA: TGTGCCAGCAGCCCCTACTTGGGGGGCACTGAAGCTTTCTTT
CDR3 protein: CASSPYLGGTEAFF